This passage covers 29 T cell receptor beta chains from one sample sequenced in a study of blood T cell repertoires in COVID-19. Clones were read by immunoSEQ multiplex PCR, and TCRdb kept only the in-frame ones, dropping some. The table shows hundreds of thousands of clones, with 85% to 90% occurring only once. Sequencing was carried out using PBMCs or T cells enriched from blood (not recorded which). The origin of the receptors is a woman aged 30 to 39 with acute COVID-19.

This CDR3 is CAWERNTGTTSYEQYF. The CDR3 bases are TGTGCCTGGGAGCGGAACACGGGGACAACCTCTTACGAGCAGTACTTC. This sequence joins TRBV30 and TRBJ2-7, with D possibly matching TRBD1 (6 bases). The V end lost 5 bases, the J end lost 4 bases, and 24 bases lay between the germline ends. Germline CDR1 GTSNPN, CDR2 SVGIG (reference sequence). The CDR3 runs 16 residues.

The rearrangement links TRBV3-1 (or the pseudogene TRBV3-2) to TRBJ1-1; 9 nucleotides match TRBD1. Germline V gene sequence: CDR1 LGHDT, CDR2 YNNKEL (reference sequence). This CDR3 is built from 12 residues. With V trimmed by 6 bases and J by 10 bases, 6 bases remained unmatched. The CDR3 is CASRHTGGRAFF. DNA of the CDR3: TGTGCCAGCAGACATACAGGGGGCAGAGCTTTCTTT.

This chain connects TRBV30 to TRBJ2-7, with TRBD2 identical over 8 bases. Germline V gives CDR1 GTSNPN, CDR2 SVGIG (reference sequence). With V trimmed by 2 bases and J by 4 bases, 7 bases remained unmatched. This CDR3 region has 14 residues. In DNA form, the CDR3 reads TGTGCCTGGAGTCCCTGGACTAGCAGGTACGAGCAGTACTTC. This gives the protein CAWSPWTSRYEQYF.

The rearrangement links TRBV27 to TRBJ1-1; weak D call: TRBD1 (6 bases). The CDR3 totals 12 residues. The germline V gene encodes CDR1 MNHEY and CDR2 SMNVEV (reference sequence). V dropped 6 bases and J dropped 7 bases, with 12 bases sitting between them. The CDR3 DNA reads TGTGCCAGCAGACAGGGACACCTTGAAGCTTTCTTT. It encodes CASRQGHLEAFF.

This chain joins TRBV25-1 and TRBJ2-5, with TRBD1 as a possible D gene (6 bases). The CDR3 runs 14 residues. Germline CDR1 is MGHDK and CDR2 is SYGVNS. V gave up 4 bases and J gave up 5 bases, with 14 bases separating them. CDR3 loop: CASSARGTWETQYF. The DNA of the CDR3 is TGTGCCAGCAGTGCCAGAGGGACATGGGAGACCCAGTACTTC. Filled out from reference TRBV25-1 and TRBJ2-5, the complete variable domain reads EADIYQTPRYLVIGTGKKITLECSQTMGHDKMYWYQQDPGMELHLIHYSYGVNSTEKGDLSSESTVSRIRTEHFPLTLESARPSHTSQYLCASSARGTWETQYFGPGTRLLVL.

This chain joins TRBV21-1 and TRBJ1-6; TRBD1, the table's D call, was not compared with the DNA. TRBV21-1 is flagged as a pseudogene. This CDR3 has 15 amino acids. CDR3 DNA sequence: TGTGCCAGCAGCCTCCGGATTGCAGGAAATTCACCCCTCCACTTT. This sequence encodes CASSLRIAGNSPLHF.

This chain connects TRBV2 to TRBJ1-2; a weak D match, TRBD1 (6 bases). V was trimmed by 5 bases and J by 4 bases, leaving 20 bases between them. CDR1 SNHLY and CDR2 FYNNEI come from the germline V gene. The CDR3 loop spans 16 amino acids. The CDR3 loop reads CASSPYGQPVGYGYTF. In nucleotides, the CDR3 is TGTGCCAGCAGTCCGTACGGACAGCCGGTGGGCTATGGCTACACCTTC.

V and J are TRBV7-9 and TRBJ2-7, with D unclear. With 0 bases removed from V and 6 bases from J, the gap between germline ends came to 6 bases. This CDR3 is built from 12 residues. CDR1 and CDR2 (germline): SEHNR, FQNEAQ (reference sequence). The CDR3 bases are TGTGCCAGCAGCTTAGCAGTTAGCGAGCAGTACTTC. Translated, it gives CASSLAVSEQYF. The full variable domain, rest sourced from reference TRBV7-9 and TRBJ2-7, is DTGVSQNPRHKITKRGQNVTFRCDPISEHNRLYWYRQTLGQGPEFLTYFQNEAQLEKSRLLSDRFSAERPKGSFSTLEIQRTEQGDSAMYLCASSLAVSEQYFGPGTRLTVT.

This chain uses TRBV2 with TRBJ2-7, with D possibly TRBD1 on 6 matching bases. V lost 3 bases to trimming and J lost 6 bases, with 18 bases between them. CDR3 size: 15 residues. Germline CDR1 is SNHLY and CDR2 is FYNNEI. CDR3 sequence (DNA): TGTGCCAGCAGTGAGGGAGACAGGATCGGTGGCGAGCAGTACTTC. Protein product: CASSEGDRIGGEQYF. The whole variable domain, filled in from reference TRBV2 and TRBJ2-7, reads EPEVTQTPSHQVTQMGQEVILRCVPISNHLYFYWYRQILGQKVEFLVSFYNNEISEKSEIFDDQFSVERPDGSNFTLKIRSTKLEDSAMYFCASSEGDRIGGEQYFGPGTRLTVT.

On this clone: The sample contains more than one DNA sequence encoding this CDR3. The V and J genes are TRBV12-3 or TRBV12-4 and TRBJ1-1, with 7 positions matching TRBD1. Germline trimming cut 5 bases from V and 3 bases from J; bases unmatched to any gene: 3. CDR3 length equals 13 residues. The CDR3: CASSTTGYTEAFF. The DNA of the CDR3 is TGTGCCAGCAGTACGACAGGGTACACTGAAGCTTTCTTT.

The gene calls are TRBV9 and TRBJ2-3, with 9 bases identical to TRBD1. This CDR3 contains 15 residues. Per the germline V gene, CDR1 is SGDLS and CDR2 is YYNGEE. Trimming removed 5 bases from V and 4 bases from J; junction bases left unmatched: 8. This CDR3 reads CASRPGQGLSDTQYF. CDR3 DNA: TGTGCCAGCAGGCCGGGACAGGGATTATCAGATACGCAGTATTTT.

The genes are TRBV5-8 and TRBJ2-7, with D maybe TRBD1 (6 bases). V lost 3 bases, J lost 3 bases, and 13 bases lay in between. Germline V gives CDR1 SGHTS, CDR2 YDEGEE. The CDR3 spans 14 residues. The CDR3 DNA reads TGTGCCAGCAGCTCGTGGGACAAAGACTACGAGCAGTACTTC. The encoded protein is CASSSWDKDYEQYF.

In nucleotides, the CDR3 is TGTGCCAGCATCCCGCGGGGGACCGGGGAGCTGTTTTTT. This translates into CASIPRGTGELFF. V and J are TRBV6-6 and TRBJ2-2; 7 bases are shared with TRBD2. There are 13 residues in the CDR3. The V and J ends lost 7 bases and 5 bases, in that order; junction bases with no gene match: 4. Per the germline V gene, CDR1 is MNHNY and CDR2 is SVGAGI (reference sequence).

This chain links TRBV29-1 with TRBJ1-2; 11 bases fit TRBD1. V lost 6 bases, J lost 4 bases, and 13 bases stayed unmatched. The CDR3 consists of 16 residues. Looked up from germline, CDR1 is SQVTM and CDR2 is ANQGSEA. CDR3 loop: CSVPTGTGGTVYGYTF. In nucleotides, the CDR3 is TGCAGCGTCCCCACCGGGACAGGGGGTACGGTCTATGGCTACACCTTC.

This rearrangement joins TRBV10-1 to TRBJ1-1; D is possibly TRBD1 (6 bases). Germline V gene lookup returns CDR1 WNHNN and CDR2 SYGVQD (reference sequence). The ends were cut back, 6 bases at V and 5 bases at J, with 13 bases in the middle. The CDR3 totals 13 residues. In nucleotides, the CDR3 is TGCGCCAGCAGACAGGGCCCCCGAACTGAAGCTTTCTTT. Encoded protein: CASRQGPRTEAFF.

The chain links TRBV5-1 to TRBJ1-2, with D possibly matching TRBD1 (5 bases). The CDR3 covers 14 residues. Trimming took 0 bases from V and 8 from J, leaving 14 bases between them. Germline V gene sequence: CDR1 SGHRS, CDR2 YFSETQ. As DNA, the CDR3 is TGCGCCAGCAGCTTGGATCAGGGTCTCGGGGGCTACACCTTC. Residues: CASSLDQGLGGYTF.

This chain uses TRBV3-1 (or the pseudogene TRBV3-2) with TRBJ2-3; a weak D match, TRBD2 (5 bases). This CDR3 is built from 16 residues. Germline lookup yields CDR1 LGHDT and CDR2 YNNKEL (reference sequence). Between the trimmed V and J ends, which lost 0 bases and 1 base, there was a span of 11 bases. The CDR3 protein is CASSQEGDIGTDTQYF. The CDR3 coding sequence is TGTGCCAGCAGCCAAGAGGGAGACATCGGCACAGATACGCAGTATTTT.

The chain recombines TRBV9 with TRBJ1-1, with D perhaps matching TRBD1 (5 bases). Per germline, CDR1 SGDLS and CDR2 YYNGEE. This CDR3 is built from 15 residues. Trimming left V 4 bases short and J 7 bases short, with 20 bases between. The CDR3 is CASSPDGRLTGEAFF. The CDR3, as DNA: TGTGCCAGCAGCCCCGACGGGAGACTAACAGGTGAAGCTTTCTTT.

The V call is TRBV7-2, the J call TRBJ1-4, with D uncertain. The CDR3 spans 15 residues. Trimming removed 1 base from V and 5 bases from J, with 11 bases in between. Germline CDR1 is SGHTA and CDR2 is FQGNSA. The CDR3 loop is CASSLVGYPNEKLFF. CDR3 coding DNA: TGTGCCAGCAGCTTAGTCGGTTACCCAAATGAAAAACTGTTTTTT.

CDR3 nucleotide sequence: TGTGCCAGCAGTTACGCTACTAACTATGGCTACACCTTC. It specifies CASSYATNYGYTF. V usage is TRBV6-2 or TRBV6-3 and J usage is TRBJ1-2; D not certain. The CDR3 is 13 residues long. Trimming stripped 2 bases from V and 0 bases from J, with 4 bases between. CDR1 is MNHEY and CDR2 is SVGEGT in the germline V gene.

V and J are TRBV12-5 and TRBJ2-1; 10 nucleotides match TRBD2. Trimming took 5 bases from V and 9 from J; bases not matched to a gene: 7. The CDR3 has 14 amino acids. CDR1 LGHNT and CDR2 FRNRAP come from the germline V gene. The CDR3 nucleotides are TGTGCTAGTGGTACGGGACTAGCGACGGGTGAGCAGTTCTTC. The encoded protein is CASGTGLATGEQFF.

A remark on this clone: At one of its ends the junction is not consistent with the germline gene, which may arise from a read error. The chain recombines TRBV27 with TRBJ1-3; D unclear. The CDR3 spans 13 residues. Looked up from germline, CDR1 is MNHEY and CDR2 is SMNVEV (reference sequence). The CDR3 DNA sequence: TGTGCCACCAGTGCGGTTCATGGAAACACCATATATTTT. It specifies CATSAVHGNTIYF.

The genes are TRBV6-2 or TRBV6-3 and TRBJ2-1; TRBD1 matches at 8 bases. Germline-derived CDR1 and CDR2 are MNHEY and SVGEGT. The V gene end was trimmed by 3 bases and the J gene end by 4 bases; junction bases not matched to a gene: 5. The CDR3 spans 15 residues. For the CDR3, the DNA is TGTGCCAGCAGTTATTCAGGGGGCAGATACAATGAGCAGTTCTTC. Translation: CASSYSGGRYNEQFF.

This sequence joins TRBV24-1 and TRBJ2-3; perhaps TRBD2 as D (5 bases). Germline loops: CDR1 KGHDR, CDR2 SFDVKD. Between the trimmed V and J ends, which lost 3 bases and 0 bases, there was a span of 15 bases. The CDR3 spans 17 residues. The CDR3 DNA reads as TGTGCCACCAGTGATCGAAGGCTAGCAATTAGCACAGATACGCAGTATTTT. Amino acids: CATSDRRLAISTDTQYF.

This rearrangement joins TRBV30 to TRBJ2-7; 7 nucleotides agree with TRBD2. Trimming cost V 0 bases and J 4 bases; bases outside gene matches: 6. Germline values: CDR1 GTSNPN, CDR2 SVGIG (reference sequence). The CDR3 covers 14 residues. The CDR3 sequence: CAWSVRSGVYEQYF. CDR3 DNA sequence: TGTGCCTGGAGTGTAAGGAGCGGGGTATACGAGCAGTACTTC.

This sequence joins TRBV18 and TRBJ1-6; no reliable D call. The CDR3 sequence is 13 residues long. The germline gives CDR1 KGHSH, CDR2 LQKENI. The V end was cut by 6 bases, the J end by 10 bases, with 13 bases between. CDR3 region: CASSPTGISPLHF. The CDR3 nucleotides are TGTGCCAGCTCCCCCACGGGGATATCACCCCTCCACTTT.

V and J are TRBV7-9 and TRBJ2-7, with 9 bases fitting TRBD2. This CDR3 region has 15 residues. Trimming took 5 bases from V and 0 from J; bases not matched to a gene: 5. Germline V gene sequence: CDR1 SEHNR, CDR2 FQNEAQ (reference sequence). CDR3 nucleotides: TGTGCCAGCAGCCAGACTAGCGGCTACTCCTACGAGCAGTACTTC. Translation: CASSQTSGYSYEQYF.

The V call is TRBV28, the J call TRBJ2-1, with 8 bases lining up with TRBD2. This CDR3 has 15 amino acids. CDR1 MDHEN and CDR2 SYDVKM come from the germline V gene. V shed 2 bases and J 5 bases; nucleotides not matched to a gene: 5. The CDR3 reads CASSLIAGSHNEQFF. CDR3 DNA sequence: TGTGCCAGCAGTTTAATAGCGGGGAGCCACAATGAGCAGTTCTTC. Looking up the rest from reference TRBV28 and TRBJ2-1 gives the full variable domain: DVKVTQSSRYLVKRTGEKVFLECVQDMDHENMFWYRQDPGLGLRLIYFSYDVKMKEKGDIPEGYSVSREKKERFSLILESASTNQTSMYLCASSLIAGSHNEQFFGPGTRLTVL.

DNA of the CDR3: TGCGCCAGCAGCTTCAAGGGAGACGTTGAAGCTTTCTTT. This sequence encodes CASSFKGDVEAFF. The chain recombines TRBV5-1 with TRBJ1-1; D is ambiguous. The CDR3 spans 13 residues. CDR1 is SGHRS and CDR2 is YFSETQ in the germline V gene. Trimming cost V 2 bases and J 7 bases, with 12 bases left between them.